These T cell receptor beta chains were read from a single sample in a study of cytomegalovirus exposure and HLA in healthy donors. Clones were read by immunoSEQ multiplex PCR, and TCRdb kept only the in-frame ones, dropping some. The sample lists fewer than 150,000 clones, less than 90% occurring once. The source material was PBMCs. These receptors all stem from a man younger than 35 in good health and CMV-seropositive. Each CDR3 is given with its conserved first and last residue. Fields, in order: clone size, D gene, V gene, CDR3 length, J gene, CDR3 DNA, CDR3 protein. D genes are given only for firm matches. The size of a clone is reported for some rows only, either as once, few or many, or as a class for expanded clones.

size: NA
D: NA
V: TRBV19
length: 15
J: TRBJ2-1
DNA: TGTGCCAGTAGTATTTGGTCCCGGGCGGGCAATGAGCAGTTCTTC
CDR3: CASSIWSRAGNEQFF

size: NA
D: TRBD1
V: TRBV5-1
length: 15
J: TRBJ1-2
DNA: TGCGCCAGCAGCTTGGAAGGGACAGGGAACTATGGCTACACCTTC
CDR3: CASSLEGTGNYGYTF

size: NA
D: TRBD1
V: TRBV6-5
length: 13
J: TRBJ1-6
DNA: TGTGCCAGCAGGACAGGGGGCGGTTCACCCCTCCACTTT
CDR3: CASRTGGGSPLHF

size: NA
D: NA
V: TRBV9
length: 16
J: TRBJ1-1
DNA: TGTGCCAGCAGCCGGGGGGGCAGCCTAATGAACACTGAAGCTTTCTTT
CDR3: CASSRGGSLMNTEAFF

size: NA
D: TRBD2
V: TRBV9
length: 16
J: TRBJ2-3
DNA: TGTGCCAGCAGCGTAGCTCCGGGACTAGACACAGATACGCAGTATTTT
CDR3: CASSVAPGLDTDTQYF

size: NA
D: NA
V: TRBV4-2
length: 14
J: TRBJ1-6
DNA: TGTGCCAGCAGCCCTCCCGCTCGGAATTCACCCCTCCACTTT
CDR3: CASSPPARNSPLHF

size: NA
D: NA
V: TRBV7-8
length: 16
J: TRBJ1-2
DNA: TGTGCCAGCAGCTTTCTGACAGGAGGACCTATTTATGGCTACACCTTC
CDR3: CASSFLTGGPIYGYTF

size: NA
D: TRBD2
V: TRBV7-8
length: 15
J: TRBJ2-1
DNA: TGTGCCAGCAGCCCCCTAGCGGGGTCCTACAATGAGCAGTTCTTC
CDR3: CASSPLAGSYNEQFF

size: NA
D: TRBD1
V: TRBV4-1
length: 15
J: TRBJ1-1
DNA: TGCGCCAGCAGCCAAGGCTGGACAGGGGGGACTGAAGCTTTCTTT
CDR3: CASSQGWTGGTEAFF

size: NA
D: TRBD2
V: TRBV6-1
length: 17
J: TRBJ2-3
DNA: TGTGCCAGCAGTGACATTAGGACTAGCGGGGTGGAGGATACGCAGTATTTT
CDR3: CASSDIRTSGVEDTQYF

size: NA
D: NA
V: TRBV29-1
length: 11
J: TRBJ1-2
DNA: TGCAGCGTTGAAGGGCAGGCTTACTACACCTTC
CDR3: CSVEGQAYYTF

size: once
D: TRBD2
V: TRBV5-1
length: 15
J: TRBJ2-1
DNA: TGCGCCAGCAGATACGGGACTAGCGACTACAATGAGCAGTTCTTC
CDR3: CASRYGTSDYNEQFF

size: once
D: NA
V: TRBV4-1
length: 15
J: TRBJ1-1
DNA: TGCGCCAGCAGCCAGGGGCAGGGGCTGAACACTGAAGCTTTCTTT
CDR3: CASSQGQGLNTEAFF

size: NA
D: TRBD1
V: TRBV19
length: 14
J: TRBJ2-7
DNA: TGTGCCAGTAGTCCATGGGACAGATCCTACGAGCAGTACTTC
CDR3: CASSPWDRSYEQYF

size: NA
D: TRBD1
V: TRBV7-2
length: 15
J: TRBJ2-7
DNA: TGTGCCAGCAGCACGCGGACAGGTCCCGAATACGAGCAGTACTTC
CDR3: CASSTRTGPEYEQYF

size: NA
D: TRBD2
V: TRBV7-6
length: 16
J: TRBJ2-3
DNA: TGTGCCAGCAGCAAACCGGGACTAGCGTCCACAGATACGCAGTATTTT
CDR3: CASSKPGLASTDTQYF

size: NA
D: NA
V: TRBV2
length: 15
J: TRBJ2-3
DNA: TGTGCCAGCAGTGAAGTGCGGCCCCTCGCGGATACGCAGTATTTT
CDR3: CASSEVRPLADTQYF

size: once
D: NA
V: TRBV4-1
length: 15
J: TRBJ2-7
DNA: TGCGCCAGCAGCCAAGTTTCAGGGGACGTCTACGAGCAGTACTTC
CDR3: CASSQVSGDVYEQYF

size: NA
D: TRBD1
V: TRBV11-2
length: 17
J: TRBJ2-2
DNA: TGTGCCAGCAGCTTAGTATTACAGGGGGCCAACACCGGGGAGCTGTTTTTT
CDR3: CASSLVLQGANTGELFF

size: NA
D: TRBD1
V: TRBV4-1
length: 13
J: TRBJ2-7
DNA: TGCGCCAGCAGCCAGGACAGGACCTACGAGCAGTACTTC
CDR3: CASSQDRTYEQYF